This T cell receptor beta chain derives from a study of PD-1 blockade in classical Hodgkin lymphoma. J gave up 8 bases and V 0 bases, and 7 bases lay outside the gene matches. Germline V lookup: CDR1 LGHNA, CDR2 YSLEER. The CDR3 has 15 residues. This table comes from immunoSEQ multiplex PCR, and its TCRdb copy is limited to in-frame clones, with some not included. The table includes tens of thousands of clones, 90% to 95% detected once. As for time point: newly diagnosed, previously untreated cHL patient sample. What served as comparison were PBMCs in newly diagnosed, untreated classical Hodgkin lymphoma.

The sequencing sample was made of peripheral blood mononuclear cells (PBMCs). The sequence came from a human donor with classical Hodgkin lymphoma. The chain uses TRBV4-3 and TRBJ1-2, with TRBD1 matching over 9 bases. This chain's CDR3 is CASSQDVRTGVGYTF. DNA for the CDR3: TGCGCCAGCAGCCAAGATGTCCGGACAGGGGTCGGCTACACCTTC.